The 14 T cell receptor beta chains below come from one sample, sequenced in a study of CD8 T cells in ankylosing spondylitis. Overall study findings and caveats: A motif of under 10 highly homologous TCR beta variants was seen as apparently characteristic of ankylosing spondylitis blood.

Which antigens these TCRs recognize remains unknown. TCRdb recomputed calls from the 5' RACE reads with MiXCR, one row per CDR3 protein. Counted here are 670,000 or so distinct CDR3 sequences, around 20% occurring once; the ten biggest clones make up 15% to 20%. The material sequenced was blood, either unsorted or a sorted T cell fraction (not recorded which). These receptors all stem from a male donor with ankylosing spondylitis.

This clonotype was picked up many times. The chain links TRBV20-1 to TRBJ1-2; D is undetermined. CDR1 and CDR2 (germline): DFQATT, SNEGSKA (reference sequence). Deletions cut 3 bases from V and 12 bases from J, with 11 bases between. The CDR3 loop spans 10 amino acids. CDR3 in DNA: TGCAGTGCTAGTAGGGAATTTGACACCTTC. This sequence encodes CSASREFDTF.

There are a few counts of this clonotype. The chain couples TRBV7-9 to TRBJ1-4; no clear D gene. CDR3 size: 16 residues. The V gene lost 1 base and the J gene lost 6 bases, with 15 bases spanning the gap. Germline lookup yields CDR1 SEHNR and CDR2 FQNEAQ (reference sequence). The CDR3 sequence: CASSLVERLEDEKLFF. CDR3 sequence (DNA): TGTGCCAGCAGCTTAGTGGAGCGCCTAGAGGATGAAAAACTGTTTTTT.

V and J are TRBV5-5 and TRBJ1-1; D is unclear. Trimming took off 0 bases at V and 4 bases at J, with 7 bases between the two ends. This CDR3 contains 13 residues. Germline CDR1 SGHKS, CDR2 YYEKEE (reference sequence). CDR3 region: CASSLALFTEAFF. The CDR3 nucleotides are TGTGCCAGCAGCTTGGCCCTTTTCACTGAAGCTTTCTTT.

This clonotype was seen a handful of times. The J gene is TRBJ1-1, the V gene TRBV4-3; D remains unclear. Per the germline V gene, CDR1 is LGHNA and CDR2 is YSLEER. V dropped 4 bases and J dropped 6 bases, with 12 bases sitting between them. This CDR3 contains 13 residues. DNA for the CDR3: TGCGCCAGCAGCCGGGTTAGGATTTCTGAAGCTTTCTTT. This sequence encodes CASSRVRISEAFF.

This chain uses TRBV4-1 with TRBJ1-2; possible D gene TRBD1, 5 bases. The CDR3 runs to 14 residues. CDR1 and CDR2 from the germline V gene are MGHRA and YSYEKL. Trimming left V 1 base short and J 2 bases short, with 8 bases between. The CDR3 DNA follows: TGCGCCAGCAGCCAAGTCGGGGGAAACTATGGCTACACCTTC. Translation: CASSQVGGNYGYTF.

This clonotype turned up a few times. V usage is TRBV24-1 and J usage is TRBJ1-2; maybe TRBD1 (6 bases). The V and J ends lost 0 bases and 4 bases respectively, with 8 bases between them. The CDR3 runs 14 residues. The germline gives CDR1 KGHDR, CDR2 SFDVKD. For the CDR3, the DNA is TGTGCCACCAGTGATTTGAAGGGGGGCTATGGCTACACCTTC. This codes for CATSDLKGGYGYTF.

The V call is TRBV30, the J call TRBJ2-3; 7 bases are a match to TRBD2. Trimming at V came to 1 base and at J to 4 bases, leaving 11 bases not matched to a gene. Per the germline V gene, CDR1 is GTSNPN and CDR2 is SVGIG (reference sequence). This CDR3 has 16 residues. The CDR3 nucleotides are TGTGCCTGGAGTGCTCGACTAGCACGGATGGCAGATACGCAGTATTTT. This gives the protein CAWSARLARMADTQYF. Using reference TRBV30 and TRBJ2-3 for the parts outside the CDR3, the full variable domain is SQTIHQWPATLVQPVGSPLSLECTVEGTSNPNLYWYRQAAGRGLQLLFYSVGIGQISSEVPQNLSASRPQDRQFILSSKKLLLSDSGFYLCAWSARLARMADTQYFGPGTRLTVL.

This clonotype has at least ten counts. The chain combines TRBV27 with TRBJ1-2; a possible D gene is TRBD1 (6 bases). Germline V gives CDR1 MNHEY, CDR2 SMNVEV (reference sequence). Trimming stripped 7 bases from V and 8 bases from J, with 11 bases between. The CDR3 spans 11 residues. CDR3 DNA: TGTGCCAGCATAGGGGACAAGGGCTACACCTTC. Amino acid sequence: CASIGDKGYTF.

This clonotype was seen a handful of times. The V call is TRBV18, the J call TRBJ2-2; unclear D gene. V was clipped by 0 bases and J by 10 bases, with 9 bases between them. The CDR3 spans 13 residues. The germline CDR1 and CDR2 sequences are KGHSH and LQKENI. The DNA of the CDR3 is TGTGCCAGCTCACCACCGGCCGGAAAGGAGCTGTTTTTT. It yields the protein CASSPPAGKELFF.

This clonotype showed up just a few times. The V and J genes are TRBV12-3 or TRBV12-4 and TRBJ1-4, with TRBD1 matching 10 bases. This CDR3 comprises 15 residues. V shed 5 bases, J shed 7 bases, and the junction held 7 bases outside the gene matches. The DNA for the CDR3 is TGTGCCAGCAGTAAATACGGGACAGGGGCTGAAAAACTGTTTTTT. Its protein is CASSKYGTGAEKLFF.

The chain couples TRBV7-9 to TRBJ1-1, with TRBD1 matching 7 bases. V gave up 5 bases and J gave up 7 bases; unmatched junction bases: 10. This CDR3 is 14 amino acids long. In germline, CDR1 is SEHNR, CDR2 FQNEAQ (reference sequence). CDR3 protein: CASSPQTGRIEAFF. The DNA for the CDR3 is TGTGCCAGCAGCCCCCAGACAGGGAGAATTGAAGCTTTCTTT.

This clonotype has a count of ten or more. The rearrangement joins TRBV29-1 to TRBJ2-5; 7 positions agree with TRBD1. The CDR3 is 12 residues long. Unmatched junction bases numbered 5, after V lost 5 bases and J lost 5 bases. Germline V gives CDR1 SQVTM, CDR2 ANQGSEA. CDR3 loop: CSVRQGLETQYF. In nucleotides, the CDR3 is TGCAGCGTTCGACAGGGTCTGGAGACCCAGTACTTC.

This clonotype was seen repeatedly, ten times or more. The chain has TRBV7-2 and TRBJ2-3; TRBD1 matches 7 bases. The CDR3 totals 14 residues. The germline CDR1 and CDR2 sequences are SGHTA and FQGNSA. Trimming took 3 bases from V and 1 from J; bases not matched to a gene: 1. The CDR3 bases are TGTGCCAGCAGCTTCACAGGGGGCACAGATACGCAGTATTTT. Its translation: CASSFTGGTDTQYF.

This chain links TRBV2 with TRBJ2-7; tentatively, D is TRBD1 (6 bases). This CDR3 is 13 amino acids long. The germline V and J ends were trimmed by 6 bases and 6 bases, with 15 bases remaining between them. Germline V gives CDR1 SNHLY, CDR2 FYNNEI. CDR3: CASRRRDKGEQYF. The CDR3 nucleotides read TGTGCCAGCAGACGCCGGGACAAAGGCGAGCAGTACTTC.